This T cell receptor (beta chain) was recorded in a study of blood T cell repertoires in COVID-19. Study at large: Acute and convalescent COVID-19 samples came from the United States, Italy and Spain. Nucleic acid was either cDNA or gDNA, and it came from T cells, B-cell-depleted T cells, or PBMCs.

The V and J ends lost 0 bases and 1 base respectively, with 15 bases between them. CDR1 KGHSH and CDR2 LQKENI come from the germline V gene. This CDR3 is built from 17 residues. In the original processing: Counts of nucleated cells, estimated from reference gene primer amplification, were obtained. Measured with immunoSEQ multiplex PCR; TCRdb has only the in-frame clones, and not every one. That table is the source of V, J and clone size, and D and trimming were worked out from the DNA. The data show 130,000 to 150,000 clones, roughly 87% seen once. The TCR sequence derives from a human donor in a cohort sampled during active COVID-19. The sequenced material came from peripheral blood. This sequence joins TRBV18 and TRBJ1-1; perhaps TRBD1 as D (6 bases). CDR3 residues: CASSPPASGGGNTEAFF. CDR3 sequence (DNA): TGTGCCAGCTCACCACCGGCATCTGGGGGCGGGAACACTGAAGCTTTCTTT.